These 8 T cell receptor beta chains came from one sample sequenced in a study of T cell changes during pregnancy in multiple sclerosis. Sequencing used immunoSEQ multiplex PCR; TCRdb keeps in-frame clones, though not all of them. The sample lists 100,000 to 140,000 clones, around 90% occurring once. The material sequenced was peripheral blood, taken in the third trimester of pregnancy. All receptors derive from a female donor in good health, enrolled as a control in a pregnancy study.

The chain joins TRBV19 to TRBJ1-1; unclear D gene. V was pared by 1 base and J by 8 bases, with 11 bases between. Germline CDR1 reads LNHDA; CDR2 reads SQIVND (reference sequence). The CDR3 spans 13 residues. The CDR3 DNA reads TGTGCCAGTAGTATAGCGGGAATCTACGAAGCTTTCTTT. Its translation is CASSIAGIYEAFF.

This chain links TRBV10-3 with TRBJ1-1, with 7 bases matching TRBD1. Germline CDR1 and CDR2: ENHRY and SYGVKD. The CDR3 has 13 residues. The ends lost 8 bases at V and 2 bases at J; junction bases unmatched: 5. The CDR3 region is CAIRWDSNTEAFF. The CDR3 region has the DNA TGTGCCATCCGTTGGGACAGCAACACTGAAGCTTTCTTT.

CDR3 region: CASSYSGVSSYEQYF. CDR3 coding DNA: TGTGCCAGCAGCTATAGCGGGGTTAGCTCCTACGAGCAGTACTTC. The genes are TRBV7-2 and TRBJ2-7; TRBD2 matches 8 bases. This CDR3 has 15 residues. The trim removed 4 bases at V and 0 bases at J, leaving 5 bases unmatched. Germline CDR1 and CDR2: SGHTA and FQGNSA.

The rearrangement joins TRBV5-5 to TRBJ2-3, with TRBD1 matching over 10 bases. After removal of 2 bases from V and 4 bases from J, the junction contained 4 bases not matched to a gene. The CDR3 is made up of 15 amino acids. Germline V gene data show CDR1 as SGHKS and CDR2 as YYEKEE (reference sequence). The CDR3 protein is CASSFRDRGADTQYF. CDR3 bases: TGTGCCAGCAGCTTCCGGGACAGGGGAGCAGATACGCAGTATTTT.

The CDR3 sequence: CASSSTGTDDEKLFF. CDR3 DNA sequence: TGTGCCAGTAGTAGCACAGGGACGGATGATGAAAAACTGTTTTTT. The V gene is TRBV19, the J gene TRBJ1-4, with TRBD1 as a possible D gene (6 bases). Deletions cut 4 bases from V and 6 bases from J, with 15 bases between. The CDR3 extends over 15 amino acids. Germline-derived CDR1 and CDR2 are LNHDA and SQIVND (reference sequence).

The chain employs TRBV5-1 and TRBJ2-4; TRBD2 matches at 8 bases. Per germline, CDR1 SGHRS and CDR2 YFSETQ. The CDR3 runs 14 residues. V lost 5 bases and J lost 1; bases outside the gene matches: 2. The CDR3 region is CASRSGGAKNIQYF. CDR3 sequence (DNA): TGCGCCAGCAGGTCGGGGGGGGCCAAAAACATTCAGTACTTC.

A few counts support this clone. The V gene is TRBV5-4, the J gene TRBJ1-1; D not certain. The CDR3 loop spans 13 amino acids. Germline-derived CDR1 and CDR2 are SGHNT and YYREEE (reference sequence). V shed 4 bases and J shed 1 base, with 8 bases lying between them. DNA for the CDR3: TGTGCCAGCAGCCTGGGAGCGAACACTGAAGCTTTCTTT. Residues: CASSLGANTEAFF.

The chain employs TRBV6-5 and TRBJ1-2, with 7 bases that match TRBD1. Germline values: CDR1 MNHEY, CDR2 SVGAGI. The CDR3 extends over 15 amino acids. V trimming: 6 bases; J trimming: 6 bases; junction bases outside the gene matches: 13. The CDR3 DNA is TGTGCCAGCAGGAACAACATCAGGGGGTACGATGGCTACACCTTC. This sequence encodes CASRNNIRGYDGYTF.